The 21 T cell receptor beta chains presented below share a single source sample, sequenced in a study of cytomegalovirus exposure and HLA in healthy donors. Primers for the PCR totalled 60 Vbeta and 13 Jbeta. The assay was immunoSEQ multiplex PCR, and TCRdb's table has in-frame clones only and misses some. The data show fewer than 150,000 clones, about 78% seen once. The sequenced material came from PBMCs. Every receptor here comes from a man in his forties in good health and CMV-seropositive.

CDR3 region: CASSAYRGYGYTF. The CDR3 DNA follows: TGTGCCAGCAGCGCATACAGGGGCTATGGCTACACCTTC. The chain has TRBV9 and TRBJ1-2; 7 bases match TRBD1. The CDR3 has 13 residues. Per the germline V gene, CDR1 is SGDLS and CDR2 is YYNGEE. The junction had 3 bases not matched to a gene; V was cut back by 3 bases and J by 4 bases.

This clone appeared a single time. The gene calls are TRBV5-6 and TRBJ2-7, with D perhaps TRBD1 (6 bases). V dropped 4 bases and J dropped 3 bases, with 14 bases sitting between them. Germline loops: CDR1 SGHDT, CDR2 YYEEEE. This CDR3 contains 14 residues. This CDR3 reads CASSPGQLFYEQYF. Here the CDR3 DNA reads TGTGCCAGCAGCCCCGGACAGCTCTTCTACGAGCAGTACTTC.

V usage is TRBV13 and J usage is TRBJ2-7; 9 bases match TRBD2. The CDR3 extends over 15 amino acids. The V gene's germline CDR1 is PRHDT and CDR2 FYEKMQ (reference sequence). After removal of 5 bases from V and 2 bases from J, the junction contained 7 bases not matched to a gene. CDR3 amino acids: CASSALAGAPYEQYF. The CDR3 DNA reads TGTGCCAGCAGCGCTTTAGCGGGAGCCCCCTACGAGCAGTACTTC.

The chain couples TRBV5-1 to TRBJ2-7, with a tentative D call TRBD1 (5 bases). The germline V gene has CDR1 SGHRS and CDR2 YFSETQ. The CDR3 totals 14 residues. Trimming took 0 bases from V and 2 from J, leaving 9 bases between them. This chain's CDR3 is CASSLGWGTYEQYF. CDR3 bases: TGCGCCAGCAGCTTGGGTTGGGGCACCTACGAGCAGTACTTC.

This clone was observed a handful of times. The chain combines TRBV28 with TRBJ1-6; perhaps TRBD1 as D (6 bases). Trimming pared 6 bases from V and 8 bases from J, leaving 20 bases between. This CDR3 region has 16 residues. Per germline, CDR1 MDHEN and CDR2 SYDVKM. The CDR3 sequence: CASSKGVEGMDSPLHF. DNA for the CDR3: TGTGCCAGCAGCAAGGGGGTTGAGGGCATGGATTCACCCCTCCACTTT.

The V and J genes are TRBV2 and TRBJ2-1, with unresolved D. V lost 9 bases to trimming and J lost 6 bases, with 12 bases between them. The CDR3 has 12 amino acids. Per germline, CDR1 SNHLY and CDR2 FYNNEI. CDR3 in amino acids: CASRGLLNEQFF. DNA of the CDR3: TGTGCCAGTAGAGGCCTCCTCAATGAGCAGTTCTTC. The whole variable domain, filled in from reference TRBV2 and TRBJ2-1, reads EPEVTQTPSHQVTQMGQEVILRCVPISNHLYFYWYRQILGQKVEFLVSFYNNEISEKSEIFDDQFSVERPDGSNFTLKIRSTKLEDSAMYFCASRGLLNEQFFGPGTRLTVL.

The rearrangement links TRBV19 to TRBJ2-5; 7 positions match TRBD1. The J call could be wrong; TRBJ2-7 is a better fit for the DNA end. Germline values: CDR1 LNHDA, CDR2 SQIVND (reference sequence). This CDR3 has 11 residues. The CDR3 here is CARETGHEQYF. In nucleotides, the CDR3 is TGTGCCCGAGAGACAGGGCACGAGCAGTACTTC.

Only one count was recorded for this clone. In nucleotides, the CDR3 is TGTGCCAGCAGTTTAGTAGCTAGCGGGGAAGATACGCAGTATTTT. Its translation: CASSLVASGEDTQYF. The chain is built from TRBV28 and TRBJ2-3; TRBD2 matches at 9 bases. V lost 2 bases, J lost 5 bases, and 5 bases stayed unmatched. Germline V gene lookup returns CDR1 MDHEN and CDR2 SYDVKM. CDR3 size: 15 residues.

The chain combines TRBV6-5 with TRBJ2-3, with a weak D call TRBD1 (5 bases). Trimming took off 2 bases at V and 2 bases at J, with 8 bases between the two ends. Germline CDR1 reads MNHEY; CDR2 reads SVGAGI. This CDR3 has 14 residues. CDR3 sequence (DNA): TGTGCCAGCAGTTACCGACAGTACACAGATACGCAGTATTTT. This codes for CASSYRQYTDTQYF.

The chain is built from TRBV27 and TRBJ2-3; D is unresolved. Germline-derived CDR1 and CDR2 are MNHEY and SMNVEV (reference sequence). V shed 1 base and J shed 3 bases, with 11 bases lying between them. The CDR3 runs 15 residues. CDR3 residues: CASSLFATLTDTQYF. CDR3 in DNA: TGTGCCAGCAGTTTATTCGCCACTCTTACAGATACGCAGTATTTT.

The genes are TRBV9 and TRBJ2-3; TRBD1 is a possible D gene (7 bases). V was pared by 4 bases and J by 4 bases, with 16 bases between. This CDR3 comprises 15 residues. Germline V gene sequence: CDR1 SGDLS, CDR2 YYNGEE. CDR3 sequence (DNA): TGTGCCAGCAGCCAGGGGGGCCCGGCGTCAGATACGCAGTATTTT. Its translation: CASSQGGPASDTQYF.

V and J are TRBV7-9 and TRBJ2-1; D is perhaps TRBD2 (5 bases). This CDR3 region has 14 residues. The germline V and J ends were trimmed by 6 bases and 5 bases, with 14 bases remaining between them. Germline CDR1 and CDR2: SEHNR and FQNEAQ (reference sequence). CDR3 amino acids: CASSSPRADNEQFF. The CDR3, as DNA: TGTGCCAGCAGTTCCCCGAGGGCCGACAATGAGCAGTTCTTC.

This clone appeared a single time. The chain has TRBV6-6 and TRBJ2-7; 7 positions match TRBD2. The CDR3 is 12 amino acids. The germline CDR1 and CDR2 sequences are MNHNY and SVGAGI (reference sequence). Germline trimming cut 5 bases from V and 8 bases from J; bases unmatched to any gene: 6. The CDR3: CASSEGGPQQYF. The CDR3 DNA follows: TGTGCCAGCAGTGAGGGAGGGCCCCAGCAGTACTTC.

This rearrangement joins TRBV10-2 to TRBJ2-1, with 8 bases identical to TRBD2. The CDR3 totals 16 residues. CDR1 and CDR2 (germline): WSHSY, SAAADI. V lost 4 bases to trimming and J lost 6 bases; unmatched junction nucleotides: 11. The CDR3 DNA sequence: TGCGCCAGCAGTGGCTCCGGGACTAGTCCTCGCAATGAGCAGTTCTTC. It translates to CASSGSGTSPRNEQFF.

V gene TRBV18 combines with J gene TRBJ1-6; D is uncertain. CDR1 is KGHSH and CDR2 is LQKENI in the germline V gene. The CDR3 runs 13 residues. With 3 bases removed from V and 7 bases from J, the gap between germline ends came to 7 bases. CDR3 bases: TGTGCCAGCTCACCCTGGGAGAATTCACCCCTCCACTTT. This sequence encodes CASSPWENSPLHF.

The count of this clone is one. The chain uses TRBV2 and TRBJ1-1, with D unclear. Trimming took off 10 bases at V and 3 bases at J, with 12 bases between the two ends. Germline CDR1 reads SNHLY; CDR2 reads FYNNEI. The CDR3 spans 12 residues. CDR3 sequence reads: CAISWGDTEAFF. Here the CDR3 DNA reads TGTGCCATTTCGTGGGGAGACACTGAAGCTTTCTTT.

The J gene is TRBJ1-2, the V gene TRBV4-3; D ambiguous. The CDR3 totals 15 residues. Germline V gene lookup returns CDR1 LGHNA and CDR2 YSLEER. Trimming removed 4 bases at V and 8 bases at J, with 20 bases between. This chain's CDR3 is CASSPPEADLRGYTF. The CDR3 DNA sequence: TGCGCCAGCAGCCCCCCCGAGGCAGACCTTAGGGGCTACACCTTC.

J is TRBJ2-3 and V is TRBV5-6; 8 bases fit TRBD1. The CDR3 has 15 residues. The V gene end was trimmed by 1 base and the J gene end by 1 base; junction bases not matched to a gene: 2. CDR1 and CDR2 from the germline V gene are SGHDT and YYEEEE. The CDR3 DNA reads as TGTGCCAGCAGCTTGTCGGGACAGGGCACAGATACGCAGTATTTT. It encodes CASSLSGQGTDTQYF. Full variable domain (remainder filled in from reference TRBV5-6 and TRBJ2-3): DAGVTQSPTHLIKTRGQQVTLRCSPKSGHDTVSWYQQALGQGPQFIFQYYEEEERQRGNFPDRFSGHQFPNYSSELNVNALLLGDSALYLCASSLSGQGTDTQYFGPGTRLTVL.

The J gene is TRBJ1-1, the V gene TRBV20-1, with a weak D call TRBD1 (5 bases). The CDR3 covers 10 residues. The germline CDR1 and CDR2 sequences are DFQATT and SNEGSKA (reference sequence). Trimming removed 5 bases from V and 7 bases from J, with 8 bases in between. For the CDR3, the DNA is TGCAGTGCTGGGACTTTTGAAGCTTTCTTT. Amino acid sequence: CSAGTFEAFF.

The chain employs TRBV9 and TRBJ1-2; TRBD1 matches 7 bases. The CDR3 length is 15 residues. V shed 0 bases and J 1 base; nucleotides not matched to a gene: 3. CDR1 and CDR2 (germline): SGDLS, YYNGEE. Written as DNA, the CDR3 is TGTGCCAGCAGCGTAGGGGGACAGAGTAACTATGGCTACACCTTC. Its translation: CASSVGGQSNYGYTF.

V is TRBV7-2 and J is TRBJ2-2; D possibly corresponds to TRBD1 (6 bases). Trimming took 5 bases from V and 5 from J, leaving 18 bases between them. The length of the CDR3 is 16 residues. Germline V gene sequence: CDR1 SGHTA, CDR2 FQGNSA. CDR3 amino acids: CASSPQGTGLTGELFF. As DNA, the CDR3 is TGTGCCAGCAGCCCTCAAGGAACAGGGCTGACCGGGGAGCTGTTTTTT.